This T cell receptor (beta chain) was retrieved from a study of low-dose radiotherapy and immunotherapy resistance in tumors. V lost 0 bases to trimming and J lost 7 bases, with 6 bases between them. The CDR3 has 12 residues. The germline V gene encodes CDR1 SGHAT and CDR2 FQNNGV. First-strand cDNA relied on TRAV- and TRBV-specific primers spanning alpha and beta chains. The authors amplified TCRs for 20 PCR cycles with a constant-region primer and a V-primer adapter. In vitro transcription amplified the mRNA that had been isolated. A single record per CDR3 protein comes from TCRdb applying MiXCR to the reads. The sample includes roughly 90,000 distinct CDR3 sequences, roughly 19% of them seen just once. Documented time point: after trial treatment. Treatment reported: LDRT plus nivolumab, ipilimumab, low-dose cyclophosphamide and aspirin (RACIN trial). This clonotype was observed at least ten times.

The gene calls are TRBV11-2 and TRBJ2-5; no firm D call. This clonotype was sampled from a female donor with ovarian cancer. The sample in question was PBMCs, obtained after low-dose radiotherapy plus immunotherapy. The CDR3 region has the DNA TGTGCCAGCAGCTTAGATAAGGGGACCCAGTACTTC. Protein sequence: CASSLDKGTQYF.